Listed here is a single TCR beta chain. Its antigen remains unidentified. The authors carried out high-throughput sequencing of TCR beta. They applied it to CD8+ and CD4+ T cells obtained from blood. In the multiple sclerosis control group, patients were treatment-naive and had stable or active relapsing-remitting disease. This specimen comes from a study of CD8 T cells in Susac syndrome. Whole-study findings and limits: The study's TCR sequencing and HLA analysis drew on a certain number of individuals. That number was acknowledged as relatively small.

The RNA, about 0.45 to 1 ug, was put through reverse transcription using random hexamers. The immunoSEQ assay covered 54 Vbeta and 13 Jbeta segments for CDR3. TCRdb fed the immunoSEQ multiplex PCR reads into MiXCR, producing one record per CDR3 protein. The sample includes hundreds of thousands of distinct CDR3 sequences, 95% of them seen just once. This CDR3 is built from 14 residues. V lost 4 bases to trimming and J lost 4 bases, with 13 bases between them. Per germline, CDR1 SNHLY and CDR2 FYNNEI. Sequenced sample: CD4+ T cells from PBMCs. The rearrangement uses TRBV2 and TRBJ1-1; perhaps TRBD1 as D (6 bases). This sequence originates from a human donor with multiple sclerosis. The CDR3 DNA reads TGTGCCAGCAGTGTTGGGGGGGCTGGCACTGAAGCTTTCTTT. Its protein is CASSVGGAGTEAFF.